This T cell receptor (beta chain) originates from a study of graft-versus-host responses after intestinal transplantation. Study-wide findings and caveats: Levels of circulating GvH clones at their peak were associated with early post-transplant HvG declines. Recipient marrow harbored GvH clones, some of which surfaced first in ileum or blood.

TCRdb keeps only in-frame clones here, not all; method: immunoSEQ multiplex PCR. The sample has several thousand clones; approximately 33% are singletons. Labeling with CFSE marked roughly 200,000 responder cells, which were plated with roughly 200,000 irradiated, violet-dye-labeled stimulator cells. Dividing CFSE-low CD3+CD4+ and CD3+CD8+ responders were isolated by sorting after the reaction. The clonotype originates from a human patient who was an organ donor for intestinal transplantation. The sample consisted of alloreactive CD8+ T cells from a mixed lymphocyte reaction culture, taken before transplantation. Subset specified: CFSE-low proliferating T cells sorted from roughly six-day pre-transplant mixed lymphocyte reaction (GvH or HvG direction).

The CDR3 here is CASSFLPGGVIRYNEQFF. The CDR3 DNA follows: TGTGCCAGTAGTTTCCTCCCGGGGGGAGTAATACGCTACAATGAGCAGTTCTTC. The chain uses TRBV19 and TRBJ2-1; the match to TRBD2 covers 7 bases. Per the germline V gene, CDR1 is LNHDA and CDR2 is SQIVND (reference sequence). The CDR3 contains 18 residues. The junction had 16 bases not matched to a gene; V was cut back by 5 bases and J by 3 bases.